This T cell receptor (beta chain) is drawn from a study of T cell responses to AZD1222 COVID-19 vaccine. Study-wide background: Pooled samples include second doses given at about 4 or 12 weeks.

V shed 6 bases, J shed 0 bases, and the junction held 6 bases outside the gene matches. This CDR3 is 17 amino acids long. Germline V lookup: CDR1 LNHDA, CDR2 SQIVND (reference sequence). Profiled with immunoSEQ multiplex PCR; TCRdb holds only in-frame clones, not every one. The table has fewer than 110,000 clones, about nine tenths seen once; the top ten hold over 3.5%. As regards this clone: Its antigen remains unknown.

Study conclusions and caveats: At 160-218 and 743-854, vaccine-associated CD4 TCRs were dominant, and they spanned spike. Among the donors, most were white British and more were female, and clonal diversity was possibly underestimated. Baseline testing showed seropositivity in only a handful of AZD1222 recipients.

The specimen comprised peripheral blood, sampled on day 0 of AZD1222 vaccination. This clonotype was sampled from an adult in good health. The genes are TRBV19 and TRBJ2-2; 11 bases match TRBD2. In nucleotides, the CDR3 is TGTGCCAGTAGCCGTCTAGCGGGGGGTGCGAACACCGGGGAGCTGTTTTTT. Its protein is CASSRLAGGANTGELFF.